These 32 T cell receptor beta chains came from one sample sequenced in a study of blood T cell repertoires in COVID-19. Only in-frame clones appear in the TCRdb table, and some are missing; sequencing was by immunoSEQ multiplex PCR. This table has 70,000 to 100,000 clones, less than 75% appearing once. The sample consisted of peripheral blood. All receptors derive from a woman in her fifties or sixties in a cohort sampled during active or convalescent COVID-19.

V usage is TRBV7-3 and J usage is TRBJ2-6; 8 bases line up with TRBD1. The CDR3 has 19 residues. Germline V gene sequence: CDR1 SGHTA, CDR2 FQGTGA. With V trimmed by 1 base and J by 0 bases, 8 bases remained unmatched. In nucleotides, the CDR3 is TGTGCCAGCAGCTTAAGATATCACAGGGGGAACTCTGGGGCCAACGTCCTGACTTTC. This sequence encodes CASSLRYHRGNSGANVLTF.

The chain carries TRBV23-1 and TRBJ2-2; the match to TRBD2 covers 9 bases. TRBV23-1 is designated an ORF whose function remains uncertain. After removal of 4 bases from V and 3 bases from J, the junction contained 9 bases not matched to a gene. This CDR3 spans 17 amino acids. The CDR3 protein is CASSLWRGGLDTGELFF. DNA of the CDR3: TGCGCCAGCAGTCTGTGGCGGGGGGGCCTAGACACCGGGGAGCTGTTTTTT.

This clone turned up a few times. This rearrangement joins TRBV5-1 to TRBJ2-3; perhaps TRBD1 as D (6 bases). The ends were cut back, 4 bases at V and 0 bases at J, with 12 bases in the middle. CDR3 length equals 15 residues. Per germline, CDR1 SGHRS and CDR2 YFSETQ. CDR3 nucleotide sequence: TGCGCCAGCAGCCGGGACATTGCTAGCACAGATACGCAGTATTTT. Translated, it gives CASSRDIASTDTQYF. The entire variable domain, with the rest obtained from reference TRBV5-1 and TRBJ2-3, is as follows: KAGVTQTPRYLIKTRGQQVTLSCSPISGHRSVSWYQQTPGQGLQFLFEYFSETQRNKGNFPGRFSGRQFSNSRSEMNVSTLELGDSALYLCASSRDIASTDTQYFGPGTRLTVL.

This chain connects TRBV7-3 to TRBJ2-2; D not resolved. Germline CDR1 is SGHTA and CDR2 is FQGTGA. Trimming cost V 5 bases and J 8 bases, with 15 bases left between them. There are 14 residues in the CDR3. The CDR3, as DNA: TGTGCCAGCAGCCCCCCGTCGGGTATAGGGGAGCTGTTTTTT. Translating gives CASSPPSGIGELFF.

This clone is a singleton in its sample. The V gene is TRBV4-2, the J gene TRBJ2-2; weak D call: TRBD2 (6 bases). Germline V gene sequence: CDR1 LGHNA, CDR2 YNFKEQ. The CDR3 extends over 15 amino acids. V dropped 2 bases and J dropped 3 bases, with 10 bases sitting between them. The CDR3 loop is CASSQIRRDTGELFF. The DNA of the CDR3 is TGTGCCAGCAGCCAAATTCGGAGGGACACCGGGGAGCTGTTTTTT.

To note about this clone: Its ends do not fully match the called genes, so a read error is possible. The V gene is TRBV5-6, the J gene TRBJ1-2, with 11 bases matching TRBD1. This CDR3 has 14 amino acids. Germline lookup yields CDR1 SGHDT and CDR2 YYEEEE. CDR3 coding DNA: TGTGCCAGCAGTTTGGACAGGGGGCTCTATGGCTACACCTTC. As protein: CASSLDRGLYGYTF.

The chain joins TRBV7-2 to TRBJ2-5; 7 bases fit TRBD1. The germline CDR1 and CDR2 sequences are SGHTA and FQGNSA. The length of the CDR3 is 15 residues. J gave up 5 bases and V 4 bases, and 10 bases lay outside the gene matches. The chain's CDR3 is CASSSRDRVVETQYF. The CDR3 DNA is TGTGCCAGCAGCTCCCGGGACAGAGTAGTCGAGACCCAGTACTTC. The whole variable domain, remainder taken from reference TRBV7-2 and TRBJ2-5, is GAGVSQSPSNKVTEKGKDVELRCDPISGHTALYWYRQSLGQGLEFLIYFQGNSAPDKSGLPSDRFSAERTGGSVSTLTIQRTQQEDSAVYLCASSSRDRVVETQYFGPGTRLLVL.

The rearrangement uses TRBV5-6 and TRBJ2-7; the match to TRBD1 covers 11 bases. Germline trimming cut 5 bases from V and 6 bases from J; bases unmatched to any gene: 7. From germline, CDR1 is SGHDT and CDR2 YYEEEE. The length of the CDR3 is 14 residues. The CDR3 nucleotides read TGTGCCAGCAGTGATCCGGACAGGGGGCGCGAGCAGTACTTC. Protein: CASSDPDRGREQYF.

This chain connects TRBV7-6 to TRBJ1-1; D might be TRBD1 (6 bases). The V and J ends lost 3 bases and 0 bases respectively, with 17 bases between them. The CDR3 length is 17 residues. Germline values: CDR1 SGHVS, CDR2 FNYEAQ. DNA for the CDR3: TGTGCCAGCAGCTTTCGACAGGTCGGCCGTTTGAACACTGAAGCTTTCTTT. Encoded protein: CASSFRQVGRLNTEAFF.

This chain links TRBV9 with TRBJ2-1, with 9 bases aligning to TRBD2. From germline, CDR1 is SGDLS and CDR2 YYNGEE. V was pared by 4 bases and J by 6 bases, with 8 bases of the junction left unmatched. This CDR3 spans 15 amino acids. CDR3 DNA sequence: TGTGCCAGCAGCCCAGCGGCGGGGGGGTTCAATGAGCAGTTCTTC. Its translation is CASSPAAGGFNEQFF.

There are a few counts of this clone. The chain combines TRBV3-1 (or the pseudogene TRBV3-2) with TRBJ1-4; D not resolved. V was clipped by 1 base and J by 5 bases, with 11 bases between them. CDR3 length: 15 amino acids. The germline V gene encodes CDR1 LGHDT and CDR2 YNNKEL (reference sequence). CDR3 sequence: CASSQGRGRNEKLFF. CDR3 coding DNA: TGTGCCAGCAGCCAAGGGCGGGGTCGGAATGAAAAACTGTTTTTT.

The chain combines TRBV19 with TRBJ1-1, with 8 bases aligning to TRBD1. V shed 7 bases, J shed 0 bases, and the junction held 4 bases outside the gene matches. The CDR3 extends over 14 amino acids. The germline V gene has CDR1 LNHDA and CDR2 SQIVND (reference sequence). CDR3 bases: TGTGCCAGTATCCAGGGGGCCTTGAACACTGAAGCTTTCTTT. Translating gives CASIQGALNTEAFF.

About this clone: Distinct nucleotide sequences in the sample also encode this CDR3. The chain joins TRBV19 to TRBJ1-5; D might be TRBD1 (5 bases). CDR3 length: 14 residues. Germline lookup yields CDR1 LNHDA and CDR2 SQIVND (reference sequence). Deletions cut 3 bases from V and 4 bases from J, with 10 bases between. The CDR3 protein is CASSIVGGNQPQHF. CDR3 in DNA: TGTGCCAGTAGTATCGTGGGGGGTAATCAGCCCCAGCATTTT.

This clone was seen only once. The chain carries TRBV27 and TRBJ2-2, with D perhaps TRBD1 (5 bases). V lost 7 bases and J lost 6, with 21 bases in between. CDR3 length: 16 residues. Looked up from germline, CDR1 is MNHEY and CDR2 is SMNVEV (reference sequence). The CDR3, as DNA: TGTGCCAGCACCCAATCCCAGGTGTGGGGCCCCGGGGAGCTGTTTTTT. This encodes CASTQSQVWGPGELFF.

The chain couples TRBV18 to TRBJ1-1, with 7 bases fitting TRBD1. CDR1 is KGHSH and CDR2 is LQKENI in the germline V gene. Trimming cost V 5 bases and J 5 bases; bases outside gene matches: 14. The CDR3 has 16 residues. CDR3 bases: TGTGCCAGCTCAGATAAAGCTAAGGGGGCGGGTACTGAAGCTTTCTTT. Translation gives CASSDKAKGAGTEAFF.

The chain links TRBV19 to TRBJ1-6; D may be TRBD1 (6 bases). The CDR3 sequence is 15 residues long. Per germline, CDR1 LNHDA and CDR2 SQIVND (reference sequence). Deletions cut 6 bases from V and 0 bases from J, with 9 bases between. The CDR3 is CASSGGRSYNSPLHF. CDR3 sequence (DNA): TGTGCCAGTAGCGGGGGGCGCTCCTATAATTCACCCCTCCACTTT.

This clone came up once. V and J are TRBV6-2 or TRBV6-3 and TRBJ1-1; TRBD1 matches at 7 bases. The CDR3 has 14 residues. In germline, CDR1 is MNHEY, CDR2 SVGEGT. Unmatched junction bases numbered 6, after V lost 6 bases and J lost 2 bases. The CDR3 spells CASSTQGGNTEAFF. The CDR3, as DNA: TGTGCCAGCAGCACTCAAGGGGGCAACACTGAAGCTTTCTTT.

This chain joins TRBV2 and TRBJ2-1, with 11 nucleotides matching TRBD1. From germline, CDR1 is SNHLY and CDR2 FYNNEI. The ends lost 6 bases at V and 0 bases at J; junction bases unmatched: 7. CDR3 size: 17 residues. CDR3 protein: CASRPGQGASSYNEQFF. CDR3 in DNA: TGTGCCAGCAGACCCGGACAGGGGGCGAGCTCCTACAATGAGCAGTTCTTC.

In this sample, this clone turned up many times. The CDR3 DNA is TGTGCCAGCAGCGGCCGGGACAGGGGGCTCTCTGGGGCCAACGTCCTGACTTTC. It specifies CASSGRDRGLSGANVLTF. V and J are TRBV13 and TRBJ2-6; 12 bases align to TRBD1. Germline lookup yields CDR1 PRHDT and CDR2 FYEKMQ (reference sequence). V was pared by 5 bases and J by 0 bases, with 5 bases of the junction left unmatched. CDR3 length: 18 amino acids.

CDR3 in amino acids: CASSPTGGNTGELFF. In DNA, the CDR3 is TGTGCCAGCTCACCAACGGGGGGGAACACCGGGGAGCTGTTTTTT. The rearrangement links TRBV18 to TRBJ2-2; 7 bases are a match to TRBD2. Germline V lookup: CDR1 KGHSH, CDR2 LQKENI. Germline trimming cut 2 bases from V and 1 base from J; bases unmatched to any gene: 1. This CDR3 is 15 amino acids long.

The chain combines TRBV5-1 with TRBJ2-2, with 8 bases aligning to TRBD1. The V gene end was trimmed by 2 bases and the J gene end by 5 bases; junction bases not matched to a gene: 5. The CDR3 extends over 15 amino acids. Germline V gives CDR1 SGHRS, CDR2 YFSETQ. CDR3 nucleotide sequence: TGCGCCAGCAGCTTACAGGGGGATGGGACCGGGGAGCTGTTTTTT. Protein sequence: CASSLQGDGTGELFF.

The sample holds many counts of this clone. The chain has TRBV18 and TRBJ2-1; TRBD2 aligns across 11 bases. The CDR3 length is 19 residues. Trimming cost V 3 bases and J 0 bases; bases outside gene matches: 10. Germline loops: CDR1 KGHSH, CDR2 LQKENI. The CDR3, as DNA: TGTGCCAGCTCACCCCTAGCGGGGGGTCACCCGAGCTCCTACAATGAGCAGTTCTTC. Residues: CASSPLAGGHPSSYNEQFF.

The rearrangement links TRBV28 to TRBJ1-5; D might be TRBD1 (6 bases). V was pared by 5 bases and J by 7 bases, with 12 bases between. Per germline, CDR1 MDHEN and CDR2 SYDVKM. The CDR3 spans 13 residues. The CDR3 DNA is TGTGCCAGCAGTGCCACGGACAGACAGCCCCAGCATTTT. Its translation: CASSATDRQPQHF.

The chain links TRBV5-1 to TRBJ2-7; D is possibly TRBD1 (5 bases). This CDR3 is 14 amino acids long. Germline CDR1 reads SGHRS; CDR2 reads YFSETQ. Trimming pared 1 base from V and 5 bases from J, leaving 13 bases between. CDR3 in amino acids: CASSLQAGLNEQYF. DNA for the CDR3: TGCGCCAGCAGCTTGCAGGCAGGGCTCAACGAGCAGTACTTC.

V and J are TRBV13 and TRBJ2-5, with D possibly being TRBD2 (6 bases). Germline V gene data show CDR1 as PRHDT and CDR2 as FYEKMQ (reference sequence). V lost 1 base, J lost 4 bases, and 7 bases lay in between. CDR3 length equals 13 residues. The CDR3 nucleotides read TGTGCCAGCAGCTTAGCGGGGGTAGAGACCCAGTACTTC. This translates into CASSLAGVETQYF.

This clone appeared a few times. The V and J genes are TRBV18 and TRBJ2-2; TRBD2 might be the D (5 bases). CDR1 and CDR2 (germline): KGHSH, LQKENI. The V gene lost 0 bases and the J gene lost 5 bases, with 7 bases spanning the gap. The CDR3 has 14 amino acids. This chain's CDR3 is CASSPPSGTGELFF. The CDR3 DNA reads TGTGCCAGCTCACCACCCTCGGGGACCGGGGAGCTGTTTTTT.

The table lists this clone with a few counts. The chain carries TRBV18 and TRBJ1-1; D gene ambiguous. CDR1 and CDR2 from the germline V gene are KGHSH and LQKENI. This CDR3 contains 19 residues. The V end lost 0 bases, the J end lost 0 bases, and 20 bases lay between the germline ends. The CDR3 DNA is TGTGCCAGCTCACCACCGGACTACTGGGCAGCCCAAATGAACACTGAAGCTTTCTTT. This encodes CASSPPDYWAAQMNTEAFF.

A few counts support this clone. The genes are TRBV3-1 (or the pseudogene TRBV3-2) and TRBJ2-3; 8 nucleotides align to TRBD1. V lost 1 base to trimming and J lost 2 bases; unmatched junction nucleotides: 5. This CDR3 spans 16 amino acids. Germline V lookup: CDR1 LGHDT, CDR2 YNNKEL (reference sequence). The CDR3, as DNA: TGTGCCAGCAGCCAAGGAGACAGGGGTTACACAGATACGCAGTATTTT. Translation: CASSQGDRGYTDTQYF.

This chain's CDR3 is CASSRTGGSGNTIYF. The DNA for the CDR3 is TGTGCCAGCAGCCGGACAGGGGGCTCTGGAAACACCATATATTTT. The rearrangement uses TRBV3-1 (or the pseudogene TRBV3-2) and TRBJ1-3; 10 nucleotides agree with TRBD1. Germline CDR1 reads LGHDT; CDR2 reads YNNKEL (reference sequence). With 4 bases clipped from V and 0 bases from J, the junction kept 0 bases outside the gene matches. The CDR3 is 15 amino acids.

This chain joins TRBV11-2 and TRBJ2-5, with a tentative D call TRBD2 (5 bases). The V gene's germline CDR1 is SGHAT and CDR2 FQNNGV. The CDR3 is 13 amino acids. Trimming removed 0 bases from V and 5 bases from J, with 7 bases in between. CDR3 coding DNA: TGTGCCAGCAGCTTAGAGCGGGTGGAGACCCAGTACTTC. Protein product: CASSLERVETQYF.

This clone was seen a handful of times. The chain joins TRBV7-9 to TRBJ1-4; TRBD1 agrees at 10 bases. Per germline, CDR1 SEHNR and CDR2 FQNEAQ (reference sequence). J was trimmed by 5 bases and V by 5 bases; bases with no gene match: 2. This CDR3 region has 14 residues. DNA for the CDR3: TGTGCCAGCAGCCAGGGACAGGGGAATGAAAAACTGTTTTTT. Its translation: CASSQGQGNEKLFF.

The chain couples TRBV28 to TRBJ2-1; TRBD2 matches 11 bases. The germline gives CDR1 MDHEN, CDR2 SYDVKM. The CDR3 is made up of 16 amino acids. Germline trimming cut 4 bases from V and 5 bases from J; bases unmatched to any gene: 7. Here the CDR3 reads CASSSPGTSGNNEQFF. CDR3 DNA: TGTGCCAGCAGTTCTCCTGGGACTAGCGGAAACAATGAGCAGTTCTTC.